A single count supports the clone carrying this T cell receptor beta chain. Its antigen is as yet unknown. This entry belongs to a study of cytomegalovirus exposure and HLA in healthy donors. General study points: TCR beta V- and J-gene trimming, according to a later analysis, was linked to a missense DCLRE1C variant. The authors listed 164 TCR beta chains as cytomegalovirus-associated. A later analysis linked 16,951 TCR beta sequences to HLA alleles at 0.05 false discovery rate. It was reportedly the case that the classifier diagnosed cytomegalovirus status with high specificity and sensitivity.

Both 60 Vbeta primers and 13 Jbeta primers went into the PCR. The protocol was immunoSEQ multiplex PCR, while the TCRdb copy is restricted to in-frame clones and leaves out a portion. The sample records around 130,000 clones, over 70% being singletons. With V trimmed by 5 bases and J by 8 bases, 9 bases remained unmatched. Germline-derived CDR1 and CDR2 are SNHLY and FYNNEI. The CDR3 is 14 residues long. The genes are TRBV2 and TRBJ1-2, with TRBD1 matching 9 bases. The sample consisted of PBMCs. The source of this sequence is a woman aged 60-75 years in good health and CMV-seropositive. CDR3 in amino acids: CASSSGTGPWGYTF. CDR3 nucleotides: TGTGCCAGCAGTTCCGGGACAGGGCCTTGGGGCTACACCTTC.